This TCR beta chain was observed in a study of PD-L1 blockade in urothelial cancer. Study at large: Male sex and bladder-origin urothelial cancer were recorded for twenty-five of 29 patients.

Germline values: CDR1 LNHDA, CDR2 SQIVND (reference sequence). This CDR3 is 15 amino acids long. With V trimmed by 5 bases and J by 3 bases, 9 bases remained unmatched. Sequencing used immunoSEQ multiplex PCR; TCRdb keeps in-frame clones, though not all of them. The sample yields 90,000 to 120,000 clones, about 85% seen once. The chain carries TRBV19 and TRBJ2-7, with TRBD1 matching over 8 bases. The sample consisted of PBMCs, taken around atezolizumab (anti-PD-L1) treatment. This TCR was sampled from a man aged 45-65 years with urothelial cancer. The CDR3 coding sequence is TGTGCCAGTAGTCCCGGGACAGGTGTAAACTACGAGCAGTACTTC. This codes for CASSPGTGVNYEQYF.